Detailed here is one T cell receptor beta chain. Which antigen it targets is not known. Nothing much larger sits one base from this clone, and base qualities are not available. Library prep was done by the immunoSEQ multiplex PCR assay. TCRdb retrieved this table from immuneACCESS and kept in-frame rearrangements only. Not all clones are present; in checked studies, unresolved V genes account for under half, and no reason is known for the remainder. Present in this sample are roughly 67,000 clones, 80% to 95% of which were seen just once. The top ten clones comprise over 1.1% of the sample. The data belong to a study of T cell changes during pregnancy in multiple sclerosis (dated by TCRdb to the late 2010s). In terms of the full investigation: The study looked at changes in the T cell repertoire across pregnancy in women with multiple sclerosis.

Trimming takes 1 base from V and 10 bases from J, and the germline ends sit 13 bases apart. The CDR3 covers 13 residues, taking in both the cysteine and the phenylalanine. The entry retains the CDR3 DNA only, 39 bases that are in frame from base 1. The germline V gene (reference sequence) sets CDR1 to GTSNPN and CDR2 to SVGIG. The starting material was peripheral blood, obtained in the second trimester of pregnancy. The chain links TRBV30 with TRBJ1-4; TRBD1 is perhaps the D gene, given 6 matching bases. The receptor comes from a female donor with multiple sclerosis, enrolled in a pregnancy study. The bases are TGTGCCTGGAGTGCCAGGGGAGATGCAAAACTGTTTTTT. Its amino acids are CAWSARGDAKLFF.